The 17 T cell receptor beta chains below come from one sample, sequenced in a study of blood T cell repertoires in COVID-19. Method: immunoSEQ multiplex PCR; TCRdb's copy keeps in-frame clones and lacks some. The data hold about 21,000 clones, with around nine tenths observed a single time. The sample comprised peripheral blood. These receptors all stem from a human donor in a cohort sampled during active COVID-19.

The chain is built from TRBV7-9 and TRBJ2-7; D is ambiguous. V shed 7 bases and J shed 2 bases, with 21 bases lying between them. Germline CDR1 and CDR2: SEHNR and FQNEAQ (reference sequence). This CDR3 has 16 amino acids. CDR3 coding DNA: TGTGCCAGCACCGAACTTAGTCTCGCAACCGCCTACGAGCAGTACTTC. This codes for CASTELSLATAYEQYF.

This clone was detected only once. The chain links TRBV6-5 to TRBJ2-7, with 10 bases matching TRBD2. Trimming at V came to 8 bases and at J to 3 bases, leaving 7 bases not matched to a gene. The CDR3 sequence is 14 residues long. CDR1 MNHEY and CDR2 SVGAGI come from the germline V gene. CDR3: CASQAGGIFYEQYF. The CDR3 DNA reads TGTGCCAGCCAAGCGGGGGGGATATTCTACGAGCAGTACTTC.

V usage is TRBV11-3 and J usage is TRBJ2-3; TRBD2 matches at 14 bases. The J segment lost 3 bases and the V segment lost 5 bases, leaving 4 bases of the junction unmatched. CDR1 SGHNT and CDR2 YENEEA come from the germline V gene. CDR3 length: 16 residues. CDR3 in DNA: TGTGCCAGCAGCGACCGGACTAGCGGGGGGACAGATACGCAGTATTTT. It yields the protein CASSDRTSGGTDTQYF. Full variable domain (missing parts from reference TRBV11-3 and TRBJ2-3): EAGVVQSPRYKIIEKKQPVAFWCNPISGHNTLYWYLQNLGQGPELLIRYENEEAVDDSQLPKDRFSAERLKGVDSTLKIQPAELGDSAVYLCASSDRTSGGTDTQYFGPGTRLTVL.

This clone was counted only a few times. The genes are TRBV19 and TRBJ2-5; D may be TRBD1 (5 bases). This CDR3 is 15 amino acids long. The germline V gene has CDR1 LNHDA and CDR2 SQIVND (reference sequence). V shed 3 bases and J shed 5 bases, with 16 bases lying between them. CDR3 bases: TGTGCCAGTAGTATCTCCGACAGTGATGCGGAGACCCAGTACTTC. Translated: CASSISDSDAETQYF.

The rearrangement links TRBV5-8 to TRBJ1-5; unclear D gene. The CDR3 has 13 amino acids. V lost 1 base and J 4 bases, leaving 6 bases between the germline ends. CDR1 is SGHTS, CDR2 YDEGEE, per germline. The CDR3: CASSLWENQPQHF. The CDR3 DNA is TGTGCCAGCAGCTTGTGGGAGAATCAGCCCCAGCATTTT.

The chain has TRBV20-1 and TRBJ2-1; D ambiguous. The CDR3 totals 12 residues. V was trimmed by 3 bases and J by 4 bases, leaving 7 bases between them. Germline V CDR1 and CDR2: DFQATT, SNEGSKA (reference sequence). DNA for the CDR3: TGCAGTGCTAGTGCAGATTACAATGAGCAGTTCTTC. Translated, it gives CSASADYNEQFF.

This clone has just a few counts. The genes are TRBV2 and TRBJ1-1; D ambiguous. The CDR3 length is 13 residues. V was clipped by 7 bases and J by 1 base, with 10 bases between them. CDR1 SNHLY and CDR2 FYNNEI come from the germline V gene. This chain's CDR3 is CASTRVENTEAFF. DNA of the CDR3: TGTGCCAGCACGAGGGTCGAGAACACTGAAGCTTTCTTT.

The chain is built from TRBV21-1 and TRBJ1-2; the D call TRBD1 from the table was never checked on the DNA. TRBV21-1 is noted as a pseudogene. The CDR3 loop spans 12 amino acids. The CDR3 here is CASSAGPYGYTF. In DNA form, the CDR3 reads TGTGCCAGCAGCGCAGGTCCGTATGGCTACACCTTC.

The rearrangement uses TRBV5-6 and TRBJ2-3, with a possible D match to TRBD1 (5 bases). V lost 4 bases and J lost 4, with 16 bases in between. CDR3 length equals 15 residues. Germline V gene data show CDR1 as SGHDT and CDR2 as YYEEEE. CDR3 in DNA: TGTGCCAGCAGCCCTAGTATGGGGCTCCCAGATACGCAGTATTTT. Amino acids: CASSPSMGLPDTQYF. Variable domain in full (rest from reference TRBV5-6 and TRBJ2-3): DAGVTQSPTHLIKTRGQQVTLRCSPKSGHDTVSWYQQALGQGPQFIFQYYEEEERQRGNFPDRFSGHQFPNYSSELNVNALLLGDSALYLCASSPSMGLPDTQYFGPGTRLTVL.

The chain is built from TRBV5-1 and TRBJ1-1; D gene unclear. The CDR3 covers 13 residues. Trimming pared 1 base from V and 1 base from J, leaving 5 bases between. In germline, CDR1 is SGHRS, CDR2 YFSETQ. CDR3 region: CASSLPGNTEAFF. CDR3 nucleotides: TGCGCCAGCAGCTTGCCGGGGAACACTGAAGCTTTCTTT.

The chain couples TRBV11-2 to TRBJ2-5, with 7 bases lining up with TRBD1. Germline CDR1 and CDR2: SGHAT and FQNNGV. Losses at the gene ends were 5 bases for V and 5 bases for J; bases not matched to a gene: 11. The CDR3 runs to 15 residues. The CDR3 sequence: CASSPQGLDRETQYF. CDR3 DNA: TGTGCCAGCAGCCCACAGGGGTTAGATAGGGAGACCCAGTACTTC.

The chain joins TRBV10-2 to TRBJ1-1, with D perhaps TRBD1 (6 bases). V dropped 7 bases and J dropped 4 bases, with 25 bases sitting between them. From germline, CDR1 is WSHSY and CDR2 SAAADI. This CDR3 has 17 residues. The CDR3 reads CASKSGTTGRGSTEAFF. The CDR3 DNA sequence: TGCGCCAGCAAATCCGGGACAACAGGGCGGGGGAGCACTGAAGCTTTCTTT.

This clone showed up just a few times. The rearrangement uses TRBV9 and TRBJ1-1; 9 bases are a match to TRBD1. CDR1 SGDLS and CDR2 YYNGEE come from the germline V gene. The junction had 8 bases not matched to a gene; V was cut back by 1 base and J by 4 bases. This CDR3 has 16 amino acids. The CDR3 region is CASSVRGDRAGTEAFF. The DNA for the CDR3 is TGTGCCAGCAGCGTAAGGGGGGACAGGGCGGGCACTGAAGCTTTCTTT.

This clone showed up just once. V and J are TRBV7-9 and TRBJ1-2; a possible D gene is TRBD1 (5 bases). The CDR3 spans 18 residues. Trimming shortened V by 2 bases and J by 3 bases, and 22 bases separated the two germline ends. Germline loops: CDR1 SEHNR, CDR2 FQNEAQ (reference sequence). The CDR3 protein is CASSLNLGRSRDDYGYTF. DNA of the CDR3: TGTGCCAGCAGCTTAAACTTGGGTAGAAGCAGGGATGACTATGGCTACACCTTC.

The chain is built from TRBV11-2 and TRBJ1-3; no definite D call. CDR3 length: 15 residues. Trimming pared 5 bases from V and 0 bases from J, leaving 11 bases between. Germline CDR1 and CDR2: SGHAT and FQNNGV. The CDR3 loop reads CASSPLATSGNTIYF. In DNA, the CDR3 is TGTGCCAGCAGCCCCCTAGCAACCTCTGGAAACACCATATATTTT.

This clone is a singleton in its sample. V gene TRBV19 combines with J gene TRBJ2-3, with D possibly matching TRBD1 (6 bases). With 3 bases removed from V and 4 bases from J, the gap between germline ends came to 11 bases. Germline-derived CDR1 and CDR2 are LNHDA and SQIVND (reference sequence). The CDR3 spans 14 residues. The DNA for the CDR3 is TGTGCCAGTAGTATCCCATACAGGGCAGATACGCAGTATTTT. Its protein product is CASSIPYRADTQYF.

This rearrangement joins TRBV2 to TRBJ2-2; weak D call: TRBD2 (5 bases). The CDR3 has 12 amino acids. CDR1 is SNHLY, CDR2 FYNNEI, per germline. V was clipped by 4 bases and J by 7 bases, with 7 bases between them. CDR3 protein: CASSVGGGELFF. The DNA for the CDR3 is TGTGCCAGCAGTGTTGGAGGCGGGGAGCTGTTTTTT.